This T cell receptor beta chain comes out of a study of T cell responses to AZD1222 COVID-19 vaccine. General study findings and limits: Baseline seropositives among AZD1222 recipients totaled only five or six.

Measured with immunoSEQ multiplex PCR; TCRdb has only the in-frame clones, and not every one. The table lists about 99,000 clones, approximately 90% of them singletons, with around 8.6% in the top ten. Comment on this clone: Its antigen is undetermined.

Germline V CDR1 and CDR2: MNHEY, SMNVEV (reference sequence). The V end was cut by 6 bases, the J end by 4 bases, with 18 bases between. CDR3 length equals 15 residues. The V call is TRBV27, the J call TRBJ2-5, with TRBD1 as a possible D gene (7 bases). The sequencing here drew on peripheral blood, taken 28 days after the second AZD1222 dose. The receptor was isolated from an adult who received the AZD1222 COVID-19 vaccine. This CDR3 is CASRRDSLFGETQYF. The CDR3 DNA reads TGTGCCAGCAGGCGGGACAGTTTATTTGGAGAGACCCAGTACTTC.